These 4 T cell receptor beta chains were sequenced from one sample in a study of yellow fever vaccine responses in identical twins. TCRdb independently ran MiXCR on the RT-PCR reads; one entry per CDR3 protein. The table has about 13,000 distinct CDR3 sequences, approximately 84% seen once; the top ten hold roughly 1.8%. Here the sequenced sample was T cells from blood (PBMCs), unsorted or a sorted subset (not recorded which), taken before or after yellow fever vaccination (not recorded which). The receptors stem from a woman in her late teens or twenties who received the yellow fever vaccine.

This clonotype was recorded once. V is TRBV27 and J is TRBJ2-5; possibly TRBD1 for D (5 bases). V was trimmed by 3 bases and J by 1 base, leaving 12 bases between them. This CDR3 contains 15 residues. Germline V lookup: CDR1 MNHEY, CDR2 SMNVEV (reference sequence). The CDR3 reads CASSFFEQAQETQYF. In DNA, the CDR3 is TGTGCCAGCAGTTTCTTCGAACAGGCCCAAGAGACCCAGTACTTC.

This rearrangement joins TRBV2 to TRBJ2-3, with 7 bases that match TRBD1. Per germline, CDR1 SNHLY and CDR2 FYNNEI. This CDR3 is 13 amino acids long. Germline trimming cut 9 bases from V and 2 bases from J; bases unmatched to any gene: 5. Here the CDR3 DNA reads TGTGCCAGAGAAGACAGGGTCACAGATACGCAGTATTTT. This encodes CAREDRVTDTQYF.

The chain couples TRBV23-1 to TRBJ2-1; D is possibly TRBD1 or TRBD2 (5 bases each). TRBV23-1 is an open reading frame, and its role is uncertain. V shed 0 bases and J shed 6 bases, with 21 bases lying between them. The CDR3 is 18 residues long. The CDR3 region is CASSQSLPIQGPCNEQFF. DNA of the CDR3: TGCGCCAGCAGTCAATCACTCCCGATTCAGGGACCTTGCAATGAGCAGTTCTTC.

This clonotype was recorded once. The V and J genes are TRBV5-5 and TRBJ2-5, with TRBD1 matching 7 bases. The trim removed 4 bases at V and 1 base at J, leaving 4 bases unmatched. The CDR3 totals 14 residues. CDR1 and CDR2 from the germline V gene are SGHKS and YYEKEE (reference sequence). In nucleotides, the CDR3 is TGTGCCAGCAGCCCCGGGGACAGCCAAGAGACCCAGTACTTC. Amino acid sequence: CASSPGDSQETQYF. The full variable domain, with the rest looked up from reference TRBV5-5 and TRBJ2-5, is DAGVTQSPTHLIKTRGQQVTLRCSPISGHKSVSWYQQVLGQGPQFIFQYYEKEERGRGNFPDRFSARQFPNYSSELNVNALLLGDSALYLCASSPGDSQETQYFGPGTRLLVL.